This T cell receptor beta chain comes out of a study of cytomegalovirus exposure and HLA in healthy donors. This clone has a handful of counts. Its antigen is not known. 13 Jbeta primers and 60 Vbeta primers were used for the PCR. Assay: immunoSEQ multiplex PCR; the TCRdb copy retains only in-frame clones and omits some. Among around 140,000 clones listed, nearly 80% were seen once. Study-level points and caveats: Cytomegalovirus association was listed for 164 TCR beta chains.

V was cut by 2 bases and J by 1 base, with 14 bases left in between. The CDR3 covers 16 residues. Germline V gene data show CDR1 as LGHNA and CDR2 as YSLEER. The TCR was taken from a male donor in good health and CMV-seronegative. This rearrangement joins TRBV4-3 to TRBJ1-1; the D gene is possibly TRBD1 (5 bases). Sequencing used PBMCs. CDR3 coding DNA: TGCGCCAGCAGCCAATTGTGGGGGGGGTCGAACACTGAAGCTTTCTTT. Encoded protein: CASSQLWGGSNTEAFF.